The source of this TCR beta chain is a study of cytomegalovirus exposure and HLA in healthy donors. Study outcomes and limitations: Whilst most TCR sequences proved rare, a subset of public TCRs occurred across many donors.

Remarks on this clone: No antigen is known for it.

This PCR relied on a set of 60 Vbeta primers and 13 Jbeta primers. TCRdb's copy holds only in-frame clones and misses some; the assay was immunoSEQ multiplex PCR. The sample includes about 98,000 clones, around 57% of them seen just once. Trimming took 7 bases from V and 5 from J; bases not matched to a gene: 3. This CDR3 has 11 amino acids. Germline CDR1 reads SQVTM; CDR2 reads ANQGSEA. The donors were healthy bone marrow donors. Input material: PBMCs. This receptor was obtained from a human donor in good health. The rearrangement joins TRBV29-1 to TRBJ2-3, with TRBD2 identical over 7 bases. The CDR3 DNA reads as TGCAGCGCGGGGGGTGGAGATACGCAGTATTTT. It codes for CSAGGGDTQYF.